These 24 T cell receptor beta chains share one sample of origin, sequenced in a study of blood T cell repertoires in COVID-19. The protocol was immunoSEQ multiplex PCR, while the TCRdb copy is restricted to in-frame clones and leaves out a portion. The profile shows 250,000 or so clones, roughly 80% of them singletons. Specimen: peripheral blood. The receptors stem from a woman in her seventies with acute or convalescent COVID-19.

The CDR3 here is CASSFGTGADTQYF. The CDR3 DNA follows: TGTGCCAGCAGTTTCGGGACAGGGGCAGATACGCAGTATTTT. V and J are TRBV6-2 or TRBV6-3 and TRBJ2-3; 10 nucleotides match TRBD1. There are 14 residues in the CDR3. CDR1 MNHEY and CDR2 SVGEGT come from the germline V gene. V dropped 4 bases and J dropped 4; count of bases not matched to a gene: 2.

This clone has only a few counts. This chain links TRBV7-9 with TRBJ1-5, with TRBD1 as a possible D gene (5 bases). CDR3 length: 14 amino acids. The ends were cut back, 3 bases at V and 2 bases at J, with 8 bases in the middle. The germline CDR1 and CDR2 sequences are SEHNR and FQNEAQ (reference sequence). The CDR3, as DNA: TGTGCCAGCAGCTTTGAAGGGGGCAATCAGCCCCAGCATTTT. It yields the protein CASSFEGGNQPQHF.

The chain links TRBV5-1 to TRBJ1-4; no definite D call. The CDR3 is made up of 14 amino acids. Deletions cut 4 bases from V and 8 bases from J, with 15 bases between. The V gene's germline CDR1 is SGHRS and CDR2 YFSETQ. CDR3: CASSAGLIREKLFF. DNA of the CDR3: TGCGCCAGCAGCGCAGGACTCATTAGGGAAAAACTGTTTTTT. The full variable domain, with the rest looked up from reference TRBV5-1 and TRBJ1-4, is KAGVTQTPRYLIKTRGQQVTLSCSPISGHRSVSWYQQTPGQGLQFLFEYFSETQRNKGNFPGRFSGRQFSNSRSEMNVSTLELGDSALYLCASSAGLIREKLFFGSGTQLSVL.

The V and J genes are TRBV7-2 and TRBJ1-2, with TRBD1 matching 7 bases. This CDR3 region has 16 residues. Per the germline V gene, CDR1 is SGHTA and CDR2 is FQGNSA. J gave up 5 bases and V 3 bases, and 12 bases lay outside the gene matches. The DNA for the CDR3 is TGTGCCAGCAGCTTGTCGACAGGGCAGAGGTTATATGGCTACACCTTC. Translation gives CASSLSTGQRLYGYTF.

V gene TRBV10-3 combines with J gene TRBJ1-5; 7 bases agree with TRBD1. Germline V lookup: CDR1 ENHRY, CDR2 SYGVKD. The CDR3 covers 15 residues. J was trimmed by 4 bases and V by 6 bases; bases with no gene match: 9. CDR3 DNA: TGTGCCATCAGCGAGGGACAGCTTGGGAATCAGCCCCAGCATTTT. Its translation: CAISEGQLGNQPQHF.

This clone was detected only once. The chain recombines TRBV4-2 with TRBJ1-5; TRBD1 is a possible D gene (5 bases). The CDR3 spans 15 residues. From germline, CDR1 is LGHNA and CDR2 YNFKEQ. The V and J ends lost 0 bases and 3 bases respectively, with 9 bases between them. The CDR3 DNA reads TGTGCCAGCAGCCAAGAGGCAGGGAACAATCAGCCCCAGCATTTT. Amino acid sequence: CASSQEAGNNQPQHF.

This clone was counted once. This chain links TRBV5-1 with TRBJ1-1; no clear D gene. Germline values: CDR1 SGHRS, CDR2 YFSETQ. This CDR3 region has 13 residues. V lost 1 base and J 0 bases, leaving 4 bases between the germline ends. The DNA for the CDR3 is TGCGCCAGCAGCTTGACGGTGAACACTGAAGCTTTCTTT. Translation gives CASSLTVNTEAFF.

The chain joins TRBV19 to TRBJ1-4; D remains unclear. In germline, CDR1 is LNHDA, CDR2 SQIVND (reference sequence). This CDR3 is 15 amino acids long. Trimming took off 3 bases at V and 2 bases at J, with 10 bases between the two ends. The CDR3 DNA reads TGTGCCAGTAGTATCGGGGTGGGCACTAATGAAAAACTGTTTTTT. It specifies CASSIGVGTNEKLFF.

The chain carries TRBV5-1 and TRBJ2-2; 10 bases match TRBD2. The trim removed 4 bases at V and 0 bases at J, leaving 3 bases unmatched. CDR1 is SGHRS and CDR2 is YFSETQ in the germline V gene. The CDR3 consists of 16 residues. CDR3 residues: CASSRSGGANTGELFF. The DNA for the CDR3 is TGCGCCAGCAGCCGGAGCGGGGGGGCGAACACCGGGGAGCTGTTTTTT.

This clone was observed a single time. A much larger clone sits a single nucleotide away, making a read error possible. In DNA form, the CDR3 reads TGTGCCAGCAGCGGACAGGGAAATAATTCACCCCTCCACTTT. Translating gives CASSGQGNNSPLHF. The rearrangement joins TRBV2 to TRBJ1-6, with 8 bases identical to TRBD1. The CDR3 runs to 14 residues. J gave up 5 bases and V 6 bases, and 3 bases lay outside the gene matches. Germline loops: CDR1 SNHLY, CDR2 FYNNEI.

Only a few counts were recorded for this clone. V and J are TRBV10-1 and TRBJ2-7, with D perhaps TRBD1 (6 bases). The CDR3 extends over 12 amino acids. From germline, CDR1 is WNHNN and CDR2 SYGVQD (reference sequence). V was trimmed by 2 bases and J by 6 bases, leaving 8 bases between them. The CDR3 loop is CASSEQQGEQYF. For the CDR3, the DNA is TGCGCCAGCAGTGAGCAACAGGGCGAGCAGTACTTC.

The CDR3 protein is CASSTTGTGINEQFF. The CDR3 nucleotides read TGTGCCAGCAGCACCACCGGGACAGGGATCAATGAGCAGTTCTTC. The rearrangement joins TRBV7-9 to TRBJ2-1, with TRBD1 matching 9 bases. Trimming removed 5 bases from V and 6 bases from J; junction bases left unmatched: 8. Per the germline V gene, CDR1 is SEHNR and CDR2 is FQNEAQ (reference sequence). CDR3 length: 15 residues.

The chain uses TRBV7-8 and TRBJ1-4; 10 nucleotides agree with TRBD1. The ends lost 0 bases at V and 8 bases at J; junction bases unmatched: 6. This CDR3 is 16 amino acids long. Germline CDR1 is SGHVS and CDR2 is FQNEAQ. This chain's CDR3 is CASSLALGTGEEKLFF. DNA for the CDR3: TGTGCCAGCAGCTTAGCACTTGGGACAGGGGAAGAAAAACTGTTTTTT.

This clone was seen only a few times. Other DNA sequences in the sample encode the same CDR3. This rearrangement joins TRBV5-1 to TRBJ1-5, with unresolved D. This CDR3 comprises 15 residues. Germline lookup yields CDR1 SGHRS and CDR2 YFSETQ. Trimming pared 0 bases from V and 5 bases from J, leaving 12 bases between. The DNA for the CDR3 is TGCGCCAGCAGCTTGGGGCCAAACGGGGATCAGCCCCAGCATTTT. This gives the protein CASSLGPNGDQPQHF.

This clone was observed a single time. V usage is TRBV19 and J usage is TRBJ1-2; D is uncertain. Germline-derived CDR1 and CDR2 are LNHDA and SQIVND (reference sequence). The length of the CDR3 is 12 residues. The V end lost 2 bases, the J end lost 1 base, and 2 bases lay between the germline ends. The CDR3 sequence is CASSIRNYGYTF. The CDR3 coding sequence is TGTGCCAGTAGTATACGTAACTATGGCTACACCTTC.

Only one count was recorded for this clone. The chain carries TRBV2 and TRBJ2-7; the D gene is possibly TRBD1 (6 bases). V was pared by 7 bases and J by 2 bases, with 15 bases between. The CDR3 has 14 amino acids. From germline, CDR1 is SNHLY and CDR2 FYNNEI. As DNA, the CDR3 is TGTGCCAGCACTCTCCGGGACATCGCCTACGAGCAGTACTTC. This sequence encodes CASTLRDIAYEQYF.

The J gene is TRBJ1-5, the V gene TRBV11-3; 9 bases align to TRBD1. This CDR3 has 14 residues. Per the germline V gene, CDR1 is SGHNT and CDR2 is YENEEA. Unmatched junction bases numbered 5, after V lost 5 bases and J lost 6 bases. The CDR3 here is CASSPRQGGQPQHF. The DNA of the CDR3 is TGTGCCAGCAGCCCCCGACAGGGGGGTCAGCCCCAGCATTTT.

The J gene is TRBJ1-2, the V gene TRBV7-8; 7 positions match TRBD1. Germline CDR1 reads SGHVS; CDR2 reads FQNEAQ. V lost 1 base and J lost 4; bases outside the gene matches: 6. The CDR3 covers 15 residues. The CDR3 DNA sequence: TGTGCCAGCAGCTTAGACAACAGGGGACCCTATGGCTACACCTTC. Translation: CASSLDNRGPYGYTF.

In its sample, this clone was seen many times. CDR3 residues: CASSFGGQPSGNTIYF. In DNA, the CDR3 is TGTGCCAGCAGTTTCGGGGGACAGCCGTCTGGAAACACCATATATTTT. This chain uses TRBV28 with TRBJ1-3; 7 nucleotides agree with TRBD1. Germline V gene sequence: CDR1 MDHEN, CDR2 SYDVKM. Losses at the gene ends were 3 bases for V and 1 base for J; bases not matched to a gene: 6. The CDR3 is 16 residues long.

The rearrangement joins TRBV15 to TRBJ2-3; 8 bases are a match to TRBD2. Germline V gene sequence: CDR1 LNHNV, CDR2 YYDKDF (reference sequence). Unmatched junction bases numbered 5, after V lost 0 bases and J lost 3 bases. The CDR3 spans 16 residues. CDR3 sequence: CATSRDGGLATDTQYF. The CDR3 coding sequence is TGTGCCACCAGCAGAGATGGCGGACTAGCTACAGATACGCAGTATTTT.

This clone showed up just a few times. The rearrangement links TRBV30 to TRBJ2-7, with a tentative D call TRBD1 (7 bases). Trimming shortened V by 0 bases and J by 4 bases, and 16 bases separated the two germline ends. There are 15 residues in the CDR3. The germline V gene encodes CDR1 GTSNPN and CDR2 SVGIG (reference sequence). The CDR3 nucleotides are TGTGCCTGGAGTGTATTTGGGGCAGGGGGGTACGAGCAGTACTTC. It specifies CAWSVFGAGGYEQYF. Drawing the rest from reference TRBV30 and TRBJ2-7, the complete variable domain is SQTIHQWPATLVQPVGSPLSLECTVEGTSNPNLYWYRQAAGRGLQLLFYSVGIGQISSEVPQNLSASRPQDRQFILSSKKLLLSDSGFYLCAWSVFGAGGYEQYFGPGTRLTVT.

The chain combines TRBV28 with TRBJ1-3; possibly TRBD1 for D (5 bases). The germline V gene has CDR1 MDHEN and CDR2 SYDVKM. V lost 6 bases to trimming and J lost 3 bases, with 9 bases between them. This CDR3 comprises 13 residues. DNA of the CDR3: TGTGCCAGCAGCACAGGTTTTGGAAACACCATATATTTT. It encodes CASSTGFGNTIYF.

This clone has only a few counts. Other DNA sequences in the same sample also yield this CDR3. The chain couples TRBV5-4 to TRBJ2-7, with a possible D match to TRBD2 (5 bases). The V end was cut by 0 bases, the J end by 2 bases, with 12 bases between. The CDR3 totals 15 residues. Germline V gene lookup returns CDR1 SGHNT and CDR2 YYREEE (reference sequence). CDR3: CASSLERTLTYEQYF. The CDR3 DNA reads TGTGCCAGCAGCTTGGAGCGGACTTTAACCTACGAGCAGTACTTC.

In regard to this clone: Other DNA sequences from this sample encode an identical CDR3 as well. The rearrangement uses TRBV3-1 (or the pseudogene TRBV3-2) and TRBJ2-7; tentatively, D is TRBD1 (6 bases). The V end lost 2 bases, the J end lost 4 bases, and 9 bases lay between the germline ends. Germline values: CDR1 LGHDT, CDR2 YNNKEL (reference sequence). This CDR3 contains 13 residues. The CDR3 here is CASSQLGGYEQYF. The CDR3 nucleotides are TGTGCCAGCAGCCAATTAGGGGGTTACGAGCAGTACTTC.